Presented here are 32 T cell receptor beta chains from one specimen sequenced in a study of vaccination and CD4 T cells after COVID-19. The Oncomine TCR Beta short-read assay was applied to DNA of cultured CD4+ T cells. TCRdb independently ran MiXCR on the PCR reads; one entry per CDR3 protein. The data show more than 10,000 distinct CDR3 sequences, approximately 54% seen once. No cognate antigen is known for these TCRs. This sample's treatment: approximately nine-day PBMC culture with coronavirus spike peptide pools or control peptides (ViraFEST assay). The sample here was cultured CD4+ T cells from blood, taken after SARS-CoV-2 vaccination. The receptors derive from a human donor with COVID-19.

The chain joins TRBV6-2 or TRBV6-3 to TRBJ2-3; 13 positions match TRBD2. Per the germline V gene, CDR1 is MNHEY and CDR2 is SVGEGT. The CDR3 is 17 residues long. The junction had 7 bases not matched to a gene; V was cut back by 6 bases and J by 1 base. CDR3 sequence reads: CASSRTSGGVRTDTQYF. The CDR3 DNA reads as TGTGCCAGCAGCCGAACTAGCGGGGGGGTTCGCACAGATACGCAGTATTTT.

A few counts support this clonotype. The chain joins TRBV6-1 to TRBJ1-5, with 8 bases matching TRBD1. The junction had 16 bases not matched to a gene; V was cut back by 5 bases and J by 7 bases. The V gene's germline CDR1 is MNHNS and CDR2 SASEGT. The CDR3 spans 17 residues. In nucleotides, the CDR3 is TGTGCCAGCAGTCCCAGACTAATGACAGGGGTTATGCAGCCCCAGCATTTT. Protein: CASSPRLMTGVMQPQHF.

CDR3 sequence: CSVDGTGGHEQYF. DNA of the CDR3: TGCAGCGTTGACGGGACAGGGGGTCACGAGCAGTACTTC. The rearrangement uses TRBV29-1 and TRBJ2-7; 11 nucleotides align to TRBD1. CDR1 and CDR2 (germline): SQVTM, ANQGSEA. V lost 3 bases and J lost 5; bases outside the gene matches: 3. The CDR3 extends over 13 amino acids.

In its sample, this clonotype is large. In nucleotides, the CDR3 is TGCAGTGCCAGTCGTGTCGGGGGCTTTTCGGGAGAGACCCAGTACTTC. This codes for CSASRVGGFSGETQYF. The V and J genes are TRBV20-1 and TRBJ2-5, with D perhaps given as TRBD1 or TRBD2 (6 bases each). The germline CDR1 and CDR2 sequences are DFQATT and SNEGSKA (reference sequence). V lost 6 bases and J lost 4, with 24 bases in between. There are 16 residues in the CDR3.

The chain has TRBV19 and TRBJ1-2, with a possible D match to TRBD1 (5 bases). CDR3 length equals 14 residues. V was trimmed by 9 bases and J by 1 base, leaving 15 bases between them. Germline-derived CDR1 and CDR2 are LNHDA and SQIVND (reference sequence). The CDR3 loop is CASKPLDINYGYTF. As DNA, the CDR3 is TGTGCCAGCAAGCCCCTGGACATTAACTATGGCTACACCTTC.

This clonotype was detected only a few times. This chain uses TRBV6-4 with TRBJ1-2; D uncertain. Trimming left V 7 bases short and J 0 bases short, with 6 bases between. This CDR3 has 12 residues. The V gene's germline CDR1 is MRHNA and CDR2 SNTAGT. CDR3 bases: TGTGCCAGCAATCTAGCTAACTATGGCTACACCTTC. Its protein is CASNLANYGYTF.

This clonotype has a handful of counts. This chain connects TRBV7-8 to TRBJ1-2; D is perhaps TRBD1 (6 bases). Germline V gene sequence: CDR1 SGHVS, CDR2 FQNEAQ. CDR3 size: 15 residues. Deletions cut 5 bases from V and 4 bases from J, with 17 bases between. CDR3 nucleotide sequence: TGTGCCAGCAGCCAGGACAGCGTAGTTCTCTATGGCTACACCTTC. It is translated as CASSQDSVVLYGYTF.

The gene calls are TRBV20-1 and TRBJ2-7; 8 nucleotides align to TRBD2. This CDR3 comprises 16 residues. Looked up from germline, CDR1 is DFQATT and CDR2 is SNEGSKA (reference sequence). V lost 0 bases to trimming and J lost 3 bases; unmatched junction nucleotides: 10. The CDR3 DNA reads TGCAGTGCTAGAGATCGGGGGGGGGGTGGTGTCTACGAGCAGTACTTC. As protein: CSARDRGGGGVYEQYF.

This clonotype was detected once. The chain recombines TRBV5-6 with TRBJ2-1, with TRBD2 matching 14 bases. J lost 2 bases, V lost 4 bases, and 5 bases had no gene match. The V gene's germline CDR1 is SGHDT and CDR2 YYEEEE. CDR3 length equals 17 residues. CDR3 sequence: CASSRRLAGGTYNEQFF. The DNA for the CDR3 is TGTGCCAGCAGCCGTCGACTAGCGGGGGGGACCTACAATGAGCAGTTCTTC.

This clonotype was observed a few times. This chain uses TRBV6-1 with TRBJ1-5, with 8 nucleotides matching TRBD1. Unmatched junction bases numbered 9, after V lost 8 bases and J lost 0 bases. Germline lookup yields CDR1 MNHNS and CDR2 SASEGT. This CDR3 has 16 amino acids. As DNA, the CDR3 is TGTGCCAGCCCCTTCATAGGACAGGGTAGCAATCAGCCCCAGCATTTT. Protein sequence: CASPFIGQGSNQPQHF.

This clonotype was counted a few times. The rearrangement uses TRBV20-1 and TRBJ1-2; D remains ambiguous. Germline loops: CDR1 DFQATT, CDR2 SNEGSKA (reference sequence). The V end was cut by 0 bases, the J end by 4 bases, with 18 bases between. The CDR3 loop spans 16 amino acids. The CDR3 bases are TGCAGTGCTAGAGATCAAGGAGAGTACCACTTCTATGGCTACACCTTC. As protein: CSARDQGEYHFYGYTF.

V and J are TRBV20-1 and TRBJ2-2; TRBD1 might be the D (5 bases). CDR1 is DFQATT, CDR2 SNEGSKA, per germline (reference sequence). Trimming cost V 3 bases and J 4 bases, with 18 bases left between them. This CDR3 has 16 residues. This CDR3 reads CSARQGAHSGTGELFF. In DNA form, the CDR3 reads TGCAGTGCTAGGCAAGGGGCTCACTCCGGCACCGGGGAGCTGTTTTTT.

The J gene is TRBJ1-5, the V gene TRBV28; no clear D gene. The CDR3 loop spans 15 amino acids. V was clipped by 6 bases and J by 0 bases, with 12 bases between them. CDR1 is MDHEN, CDR2 SYDVKM, per germline. The CDR3 coding sequence is TGTGCCAGCAGCAAAGGACGGTATAGCAATCAGCCCCAGCATTTT. Protein product: CASSKGRYSNQPQHF.

The V call is TRBV28, the J call TRBJ1-1; TRBD1 matches at 9 bases. V dropped 6 bases and J dropped 2; count of bases not matched to a gene: 4. Looked up from germline, CDR1 is MDHEN and CDR2 is SYDVKM. The CDR3 sequence is 14 residues long. In DNA form, the CDR3 reads TGTGCCAGCAGAACGACAGGGGGTAACACTGAAGCTTTCTTT. Amino acids: CASRTTGGNTEAFF.

This clonotype was detected only a few times. The chain employs TRBV20-1 and TRBJ1-6; a possible D gene is TRBD1 (6 bases). CDR1 and CDR2 (germline): DFQATT, SNEGSKA (reference sequence). V lost 3 bases, J lost 7 bases, and 7 bases lay in between. The CDR3 is made up of 12 amino acids. The chain's CDR3 is CSASQGNSPLHF. CDR3 in DNA: TGCAGTGCTAGTCAGGGGAATTCACCCCTCCACTTT.

This sequence joins TRBV5-1 and TRBJ2-3; 8 bases map to TRBD1. The CDR3 covers 15 residues. V lost 0 bases and J lost 3; bases outside the gene matches: 3. Looked up from germline, CDR1 is SGHRS and CDR2 is YFSETQ. CDR3 sequence (DNA): TGCGCCAGCAGCTTGGGGGACAGGACGACAGATACGCAGTATTTT. Translation gives CASSLGDRTTDTQYF.

The V and J genes are TRBV11-3 and TRBJ2-2; D perhaps matches TRBD1 (6 bases). V dropped 6 bases and J dropped 6 bases, with 14 bases sitting between them. The CDR3 loop spans 14 amino acids. Germline-derived CDR1 and CDR2 are SGHNT and YENEEA. CDR3 DNA: TGTGCCAGCAGACAGGACAGTTTCGCCGGGGAGCTGTTTTTT. It encodes CASRQDSFAGELFF.

This clonotype appeared once. The gene calls are TRBV2 and TRBJ2-3; D unresolved. Germline V lookup: CDR1 SNHLY, CDR2 FYNNEI. V shed 1 base and J shed 8 bases, with 4 bases lying between them. The CDR3 contains 11 residues. CDR3 region: CASSEGGTQYF. For the CDR3, the DNA is TGTGCCAGCAGTGAAGGAGGTACGCAGTATTTT.

As to this clonotype: A junction end diverges from the germline sequence, so it may reflect a read error. This chain links TRBV24-1 with TRBJ2-2; possible D gene TRBD1, 6 bases. This CDR3 has 13 residues. Germline V gives CDR1 KGHDR, CDR2 SFDVKD. The CDR3 region has the DNA TGTGCCGCCAGTAGGACAGATCCCGGGGAGCTGTTTTTT. Translated, it gives CAASRTDPGELFF.

The gene calls are TRBV12-3 or TRBV12-4 and TRBJ1-2; D gene unclear. The V and J ends lost 1 base and 6 bases respectively, with 9 bases between them. The CDR3 is 13 amino acids. In nucleotides, the CDR3 is TGTGCCAGCAGTTTAGGACGTTTGAATGGCTACACCTTC. Translating it yields CASSLGRLNGYTF.

This clonotype has more than one count but fewer than ten. This sequence joins TRBV28 and TRBJ1-2; TRBD1 aligns across 8 bases. From germline, CDR1 is MDHEN and CDR2 SYDVKM. This CDR3 spans 14 amino acids. The V and J ends lost 7 bases and 4 bases, in that order; junction bases with no gene match: 8. CDR3 residues: CASTSTGGAYGYTF. CDR3 DNA sequence: TGTGCCAGCACTTCTACAGGGGGGGCCTATGGCTACACCTTC.

This clonotype was seen a few times. J is TRBJ1-2 and V is TRBV6-1, with a tentative D call TRBD1 (6 bases). Trimming removed 6 bases from V and 4 bases from J, with 15 bases in between. Germline lookup yields CDR1 MNHNS and CDR2 SASEGT. The CDR3 length is 14 residues. In DNA form, the CDR3 reads TGTGCCAGCAGGGGGGGCCCAGGGCCCTATGGCTACACCTTC. Encoded protein: CASRGGPGPYGYTF.

CDR3 DNA sequence: TGTGCCAGCAGTCTGTCCGGGACTAGCTTCGATGAGCAGTTCTTC. This sequence encodes CASSLSGTSFDEQFF. This chain links TRBV6-4 with TRBJ2-1, with 9 bases aligning to TRBD2. V was pared by 5 bases and J by 8 bases, with 10 bases of the junction left unmatched. CDR3 length: 15 residues. The germline gives CDR1 MRHNA, CDR2 SNTAGT.

The gene calls are TRBV6-1 and TRBJ1-2; a weak D match, TRBD1 (5 bases). The V end was cut by 5 bases, the J end by 8 bases, with 21 bases between. The germline V gene encodes CDR1 MNHNS and CDR2 SASEGT. CDR3 length: 15 amino acids. CDR3 residues: CASSLKGRQPTGYTF. In DNA, the CDR3 is TGTGCCAGCAGTCTTAAAGGAAGACAGCCGACCGGCTACACCTTC.

This clonotype was found a few times. The V and J genes are TRBV20-1 and TRBJ1-6, with 7 bases lining up with TRBD1. Trimming removed 2 bases from V and 14 bases from J; junction bases left unmatched: 18. This CDR3 contains 16 residues. Germline CDR1 reads DFQATT; CDR2 reads SNEGSKA (reference sequence). CDR3 sequence: CSARIPGTAPNSALHF. CDR3 coding DNA: TGCAGTGCTAGAATCCCCGGGACAGCTCCTAACTCGGCCCTCCACTTT.

CDR3 sequence: CASSFRPMSGGAREQFF. In nucleotides, the CDR3 is TGTGCCAGCAGCTTCCGCCCCATGTCGGGGGGGGCGCGGGAGCAGTTCTTC. The rearrangement links TRBV11-2 to TRBJ2-1, with 8 bases aligning to TRBD2. Losses at the gene ends were 3 bases for V and 10 bases for J; bases not matched to a gene: 17. CDR1 and CDR2 (germline): SGHAT, FQNNGV. CDR3 length: 17 amino acids. Filled out from reference TRBV11-2 and TRBJ2-1, the complete variable domain reads EAGVAQSPRYKIIEKRQSVAFWCNPISGHATLYWYQQILGQGPKLLIQFQNNGVVDDSQLPKDRFSAERLKGVDSTLKIQPAKLEDSAVYLCASSFRPMSGGAREQFFGPGTRLTVL.

The genes are TRBV5-1 and TRBJ2-5; 8 bases map to TRBD2. Trimming removed 0 bases from V and 3 bases from J; junction bases left unmatched: 7. Germline V lookup: CDR1 SGHRS, CDR2 YFSETQ. The CDR3 totals 16 residues. Here the CDR3 reads CASSLGPGGGKETQYF. CDR3 coding DNA: TGCGCCAGCAGCTTGGGCCCCGGGGGGGGGAAAGAGACCCAGTACTTC.

The J gene is TRBJ2-7, the V gene TRBV10-3, with 7 bases lining up with TRBD1. Trimming cost V 1 base and J 1 base; bases outside gene matches: 4. Germline V lookup: CDR1 ENHRY, CDR2 SYGVKD. The length of the CDR3 is 15 residues. The CDR3: CAISEFRQGSYEQYF. The CDR3 DNA sequence: TGTGCCATCAGTGAGTTTAGACAGGGTTCCTACGAGCAGTACTTC.

The table lists this clonotype with a few counts. The CDR3: CASSYSRKGYEQYF. The CDR3 DNA is TGTGCCAGCAGTTACTCGAGGAAGGGCTACGAGCAGTACTTC. The chain recombines TRBV6-5 with TRBJ2-7, with unresolved D. The CDR3 sequence is 14 residues long. CDR1 and CDR2 from the germline V gene are MNHEY and SVGAGI. V lost 0 bases, J lost 3 bases, and 9 bases lay in between.

This chain uses TRBV5-1 with TRBJ2-7; D not certain. V lost 2 bases to trimming and J lost 0 bases, with 9 bases between them. The V gene's germline CDR1 is SGHRS and CDR2 YFSETQ. The CDR3 runs 14 residues. Here the CDR3 DNA reads TGCGCCAGCAGCTTCGGTTCCGACTCCTACGAGCAGTACTTC. It specifies CASSFGSDSYEQYF.

This chain connects TRBV27 to TRBJ2-3, with D perhaps being TRBD1 or TRBD2 (6 bases each). CDR3 length: 15 amino acids. CDR1 is MNHEY, CDR2 SMNVEV, per germline (reference sequence). Trimming left V 0 bases short and J 6 bases short, with 13 bases between. This CDR3 reads CASSLSVGGRDTQYF. Here the CDR3 DNA reads TGTGCCAGCAGTTTATCGGTGGGGGGCAGGGATACGCAGTATTTT.

The chain has TRBV6-5 and TRBJ1-6; D gene ambiguous. Trimming stripped 0 bases from V and 7 bases from J, with 19 bases between. Germline V gene sequence: CDR1 MNHEY, CDR2 SVGAGI. This CDR3 spans 18 amino acids. CDR3 loop: CASSYSSRQPVGNSPLHF. The CDR3 region has the DNA TGTGCCAGCAGTTACTCGTCCAGACAACCCGTTGGGAATTCACCCCTCCACTTT.